This T cell receptor beta chain was profiled in a study of cytomegalovirus exposure and HLA in healthy donors. Looking at the study overall: Per a later analysis, the roughly 670 first-cohort and some 110 validation repertoires shared one platform. Overall study results and limits: In vitro testing confirmed three CMV-associated chains as specific for CMV antigens.

V shed 1 base and J shed 3 bases, with 7 bases lying between them. The V gene's germline CDR1 is SEHNR and CDR2 FQNEAQ (reference sequence). This CDR3 contains 13 residues. With regard to this clone: Its cognate antigen is unknown.

Profiling relied on immunoSEQ multiplex PCR, and the TCRdb table lists in-frame clones only, not all of them. This table has about 58,000 clones, over 85% appearing once. The sample was PBMCs. V gene TRBV7-9 combines with J gene TRBJ2-7; a weak D match, TRBD2 (6 bases). The receptor was derived from a man aged 18 to 35 in good health and CMV-seronegative. CDR3 residues: CASSLGGGYEQYF. In DNA, the CDR3 is TGTGCCAGCAGCTTAGGGGGAGGCTACGAGCAGTACTTC.